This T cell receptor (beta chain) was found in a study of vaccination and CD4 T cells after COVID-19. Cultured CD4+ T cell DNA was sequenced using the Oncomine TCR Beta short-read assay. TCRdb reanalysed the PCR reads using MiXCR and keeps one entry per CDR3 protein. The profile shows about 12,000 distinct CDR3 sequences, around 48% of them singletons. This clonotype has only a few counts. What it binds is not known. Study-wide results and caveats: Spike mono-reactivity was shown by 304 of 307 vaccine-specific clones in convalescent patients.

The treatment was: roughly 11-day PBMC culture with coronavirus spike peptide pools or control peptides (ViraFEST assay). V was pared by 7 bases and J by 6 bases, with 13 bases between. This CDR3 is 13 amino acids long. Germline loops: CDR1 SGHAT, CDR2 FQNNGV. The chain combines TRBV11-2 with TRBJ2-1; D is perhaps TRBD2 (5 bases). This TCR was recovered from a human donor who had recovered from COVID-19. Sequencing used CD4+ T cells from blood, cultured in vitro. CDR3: CASTKLAPNEQFF. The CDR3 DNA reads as TGTGCCAGCACCAAGCTAGCCCCCAATGAGCAGTTCTTC.